This passage covers 5 T cell receptor beta chains from one sample sequenced in a study of blood T cell repertoires in COVID-19. The table came from immunoSEQ multiplex PCR; TCRdb's copy has only in-frame clones and leaves some out. Here the sample spans roughly 62,000 clones, around 81% being singletons. The sequencing input was peripheral blood. These receptors were collected from a man older than 75 with COVID-19, enrolled during active disease.

This clone was picked up one time. J is TRBJ2-6 and V is TRBV6-2 or TRBV6-3; a weak D match, TRBD2 (6 bases). CDR1 and CDR2 from the germline V gene are MNHEY and SVGEGT. The CDR3 runs to 15 residues. The V and J ends lost 8 bases and 1 base respectively, with 12 bases between them. This chain's CDR3 is CASGLAGSGANVLTF. The CDR3, as DNA: TGTGCCAGCGGCCTGGCGGGATCTGGGGCCAACGTCCTGACTTTC.

The genes are TRBV7-2 and TRBJ1-6; possibly TRBD1 for D (5 bases). V shed 4 bases and J shed 5 bases, with 9 bases lying between them. This CDR3 has 14 amino acids. Germline lookup yields CDR1 SGHTA and CDR2 FQGNSA. The CDR3 sequence is CASSYAGHNSPLHF. The DNA for the CDR3 is TGTGCCAGCAGCTACGCAGGGCATAATTCACCCCTCCACTTT.

The V and J genes are TRBV7-2 and TRBJ1-1; D unclear. This CDR3 region has 13 residues. Trimming stripped 5 bases from V and 5 bases from J, with 12 bases between. In germline, CDR1 is SGHTA, CDR2 FQGNSA. This chain's CDR3 is CASSPRRGTEAFF. The CDR3 coding sequence is TGTGCCAGCAGCCCCCGGCGAGGGACTGAAGCTTTCTTT.

The J gene is TRBJ1-1, the V gene TRBV6-6; TRBD1 agrees at 10 bases. The CDR3 loop spans 13 amino acids. Germline V CDR1 and CDR2: MNHNY, SVGAGI (reference sequence). Trimming at V came to 6 bases and at J to 3 bases, leaving 1 base not matched to a gene. The CDR3 DNA is TGTGCCAGCAGAGGACAGGGGGACACTGAAGCTTTCTTT. Its protein product is CASRGQGDTEAFF.

J is TRBJ2-1 and V is TRBV24-1; 7 bases map to TRBD1. CDR3 length equals 14 residues. The germline V gene encodes CDR1 KGHDR and CDR2 SFDVKD. With V trimmed by 3 bases and J by 7 bases, 5 bases remained unmatched. CDR3 nucleotide sequence: TGTGCCACCAGTGATCCCGGACAGGAAAATGAGCAGTTCTTC. Its translation: CATSDPGQENEQFF.